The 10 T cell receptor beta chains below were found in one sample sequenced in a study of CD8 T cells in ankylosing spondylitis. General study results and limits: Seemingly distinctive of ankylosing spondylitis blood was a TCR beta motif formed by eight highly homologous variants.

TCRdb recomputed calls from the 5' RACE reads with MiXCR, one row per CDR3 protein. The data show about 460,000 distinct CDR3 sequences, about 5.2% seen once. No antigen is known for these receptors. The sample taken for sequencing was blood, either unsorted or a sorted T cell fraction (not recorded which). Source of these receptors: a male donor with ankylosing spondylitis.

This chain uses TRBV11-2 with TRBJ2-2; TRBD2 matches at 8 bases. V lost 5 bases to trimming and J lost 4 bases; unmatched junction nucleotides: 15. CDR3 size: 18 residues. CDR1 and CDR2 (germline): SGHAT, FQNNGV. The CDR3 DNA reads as TGTGCCAGCAGCCACCCGGGAGGGGGGGGGCGCGTCACCGGGGAGCTGTTTTTT. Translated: CASSHPGGGGRVTGELFF.

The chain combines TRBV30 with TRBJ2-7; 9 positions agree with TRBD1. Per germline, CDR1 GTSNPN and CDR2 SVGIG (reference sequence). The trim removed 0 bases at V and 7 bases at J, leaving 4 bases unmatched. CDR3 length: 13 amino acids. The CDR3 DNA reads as TGTGCCTGGAGTGTACAGGGGGCTGGAGAGCAGTACTTC. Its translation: CAWSVQGAGEQYF. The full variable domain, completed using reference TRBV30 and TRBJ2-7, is SQTIHQWPATLVQPVGSPLSLECTVEGTSNPNLYWYRQAAGRGLQLLFYSVGIGQISSEVPQNLSASRPQDRQFILSSKKLLLSDSGFYLCAWSVQGAGEQYFGPGTRLTVT.

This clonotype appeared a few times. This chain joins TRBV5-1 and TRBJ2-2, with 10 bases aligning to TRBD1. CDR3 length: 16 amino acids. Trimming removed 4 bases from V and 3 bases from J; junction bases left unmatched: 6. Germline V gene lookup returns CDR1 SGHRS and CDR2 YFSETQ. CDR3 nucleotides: TGCGCCAGCAGCAGAGGGGACAGGGGATACACCGGGGAGCTGTTTTTT. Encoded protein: CASSRGDRGYTGELFF.

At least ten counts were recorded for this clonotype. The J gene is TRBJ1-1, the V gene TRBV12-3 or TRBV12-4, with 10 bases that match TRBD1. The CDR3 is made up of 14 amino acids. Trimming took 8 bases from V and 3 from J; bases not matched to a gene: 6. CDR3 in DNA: TGTGCCAGCGGACGGACAGGGGGAGACACTGAAGCTTTCTTT. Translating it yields CASGRTGGDTEAFF.

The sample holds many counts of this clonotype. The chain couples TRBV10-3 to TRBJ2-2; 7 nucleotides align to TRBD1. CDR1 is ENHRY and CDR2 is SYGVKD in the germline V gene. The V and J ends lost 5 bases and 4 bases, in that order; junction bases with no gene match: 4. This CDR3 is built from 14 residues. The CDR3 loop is CAISRQGSTGELFF. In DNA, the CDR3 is TGTGCCATCAGTCGACAGGGTTCCACCGGGGAGCTGTTTTTT.

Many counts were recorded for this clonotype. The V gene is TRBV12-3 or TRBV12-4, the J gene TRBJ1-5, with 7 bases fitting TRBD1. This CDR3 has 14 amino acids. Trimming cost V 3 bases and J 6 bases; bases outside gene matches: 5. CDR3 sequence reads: CASSLEGAVQPQHF. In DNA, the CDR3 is TGTGCCAGCAGTTTGGAGGGGGCAGTTCAGCCCCAGCATTTT.

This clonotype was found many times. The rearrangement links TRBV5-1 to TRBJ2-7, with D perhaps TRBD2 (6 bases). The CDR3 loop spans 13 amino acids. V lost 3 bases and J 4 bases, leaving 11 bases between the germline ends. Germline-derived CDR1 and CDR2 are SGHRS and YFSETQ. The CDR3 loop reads CASSYLLAYEQYF. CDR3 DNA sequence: TGCGCCAGCAGCTATCTCCTAGCGTACGAGCAGTACTTC.

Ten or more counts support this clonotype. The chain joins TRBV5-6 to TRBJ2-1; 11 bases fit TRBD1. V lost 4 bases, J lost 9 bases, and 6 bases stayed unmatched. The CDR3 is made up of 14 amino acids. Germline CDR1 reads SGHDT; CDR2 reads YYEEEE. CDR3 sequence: CASSAGTGGSEQFF. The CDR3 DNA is TGTGCCAGCAGCGCCGGGACAGGGGGTAGTGAGCAGTTCTTC.

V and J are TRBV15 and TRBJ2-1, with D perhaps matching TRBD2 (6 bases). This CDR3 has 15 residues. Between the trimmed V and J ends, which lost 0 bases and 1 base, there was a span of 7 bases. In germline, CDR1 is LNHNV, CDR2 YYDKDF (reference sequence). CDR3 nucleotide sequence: TGTGCCACCAGCAGAGATCGGGGGTCCTACAATGAGCAGTTCTTC. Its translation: CATSRDRGSYNEQFF.

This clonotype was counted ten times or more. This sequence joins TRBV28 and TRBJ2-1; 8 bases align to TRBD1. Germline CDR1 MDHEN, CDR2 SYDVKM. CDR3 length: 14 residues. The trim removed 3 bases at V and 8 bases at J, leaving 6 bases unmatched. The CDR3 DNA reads TGTGCCAGCAGTTTCACAGGGGGAGGCGATGAGCAGTTCTTC. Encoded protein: CASSFTGGGDEQFF.